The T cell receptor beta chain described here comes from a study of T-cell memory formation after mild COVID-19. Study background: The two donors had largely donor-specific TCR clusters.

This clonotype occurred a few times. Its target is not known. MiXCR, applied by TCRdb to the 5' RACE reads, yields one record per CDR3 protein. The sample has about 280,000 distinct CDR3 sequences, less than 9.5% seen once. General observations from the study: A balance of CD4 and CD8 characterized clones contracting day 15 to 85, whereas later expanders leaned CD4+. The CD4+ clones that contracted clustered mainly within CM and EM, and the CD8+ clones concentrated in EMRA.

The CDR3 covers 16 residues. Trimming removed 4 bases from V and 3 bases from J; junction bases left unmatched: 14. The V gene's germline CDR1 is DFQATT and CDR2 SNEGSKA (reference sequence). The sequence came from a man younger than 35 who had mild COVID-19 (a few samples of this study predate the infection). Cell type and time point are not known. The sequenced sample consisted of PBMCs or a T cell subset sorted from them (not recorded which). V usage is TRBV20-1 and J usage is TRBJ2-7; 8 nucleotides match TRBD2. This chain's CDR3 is CSATPSPVAGFYEQYF. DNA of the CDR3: TGCAGTGCTACTCCAAGTCCGGTAGCGGGGTTCTACGAGCAGTACTTC.